The entry that follows covers one TCR beta chain sequence. This CDR3 contains 15 residues. After removal of 10 bases from V and 7 bases from J, the junction contained 15 bases not matched to a gene. Germline V lookup: CDR1 ENHRY, CDR2 SYGVKD. The protocol was immunoSEQ multiplex PCR, while the TCRdb copy is restricted to in-frame clones and leaves out a portion. Of more than 55,000 clones listed, 85% to 95% are singletons. This record belongs to a study of T cell changes during pregnancy in multiple sclerosis. This specimen was peripheral blood, taken in the third trimester of pregnancy. The receptor's source is a female donor with multiple sclerosis, enrolled in a pregnancy study. V gene TRBV10-3 combines with J gene TRBJ2-1, with 8 bases matching TRBD2. The CDR3: CATRGSGGPGNEQFF. The CDR3 DNA follows: TGTGCCACCAGAGGGTCGGGAGGGCCGGGGAATGAGCAGTTCTTC.